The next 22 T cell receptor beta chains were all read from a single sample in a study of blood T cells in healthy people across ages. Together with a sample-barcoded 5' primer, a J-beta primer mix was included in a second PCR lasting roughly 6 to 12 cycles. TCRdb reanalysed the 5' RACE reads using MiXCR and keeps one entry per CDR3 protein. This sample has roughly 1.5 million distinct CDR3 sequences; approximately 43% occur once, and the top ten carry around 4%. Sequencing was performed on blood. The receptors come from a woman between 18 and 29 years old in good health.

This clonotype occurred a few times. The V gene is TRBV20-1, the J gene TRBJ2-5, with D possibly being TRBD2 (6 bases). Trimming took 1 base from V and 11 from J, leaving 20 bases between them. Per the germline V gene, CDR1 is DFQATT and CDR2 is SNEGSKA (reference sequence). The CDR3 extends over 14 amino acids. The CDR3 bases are TGCAGTGCTAGAGGATTAGCGGATTACAATGAGCAGTACTTC. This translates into CSARGLADYNEQYF.

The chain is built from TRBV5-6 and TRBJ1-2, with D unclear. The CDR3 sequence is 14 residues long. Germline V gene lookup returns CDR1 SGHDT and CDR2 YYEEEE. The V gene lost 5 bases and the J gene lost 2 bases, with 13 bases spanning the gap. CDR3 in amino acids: CASSWRVLNYGYTF. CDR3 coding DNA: TGTGCCAGCAGTTGGAGGGTCTTGAACTATGGCTACACCTTC.

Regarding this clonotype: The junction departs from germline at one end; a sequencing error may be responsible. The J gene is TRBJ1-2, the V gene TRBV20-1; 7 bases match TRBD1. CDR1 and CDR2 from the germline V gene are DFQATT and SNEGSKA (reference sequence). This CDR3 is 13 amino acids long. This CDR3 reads CSARGDSGYGYTF. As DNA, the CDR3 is TGCAGTGCCAGAGGGGACAGTGGGTATGGCTACACCTTC.

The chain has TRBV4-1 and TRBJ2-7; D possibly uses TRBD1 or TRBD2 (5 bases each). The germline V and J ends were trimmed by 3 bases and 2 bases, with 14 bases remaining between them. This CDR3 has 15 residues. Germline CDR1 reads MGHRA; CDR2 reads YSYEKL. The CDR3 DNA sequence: TGCGCCAGCAGCCAGGTGCAGGGACCTACCTACGAGCAGTACTTC. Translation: CASSQVQGPTYEQYF.

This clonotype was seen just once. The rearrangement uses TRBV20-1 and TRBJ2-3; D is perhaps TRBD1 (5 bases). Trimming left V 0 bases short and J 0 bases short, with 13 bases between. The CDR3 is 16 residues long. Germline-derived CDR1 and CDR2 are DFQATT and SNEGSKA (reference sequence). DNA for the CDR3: TGCAGTGCTAGAGATAAGGGGAAGTCTAGCACAGATACGCAGTATTTT. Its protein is CSARDKGKSSTDTQYF.

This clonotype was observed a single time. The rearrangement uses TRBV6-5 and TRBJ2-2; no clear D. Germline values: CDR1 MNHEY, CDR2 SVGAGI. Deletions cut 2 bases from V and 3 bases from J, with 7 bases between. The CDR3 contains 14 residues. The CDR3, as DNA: TGTGCCAGCAGTTACGTGTTGGACACCGGGGAGCTGTTTTTT. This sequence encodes CASSYVLDTGELFF.

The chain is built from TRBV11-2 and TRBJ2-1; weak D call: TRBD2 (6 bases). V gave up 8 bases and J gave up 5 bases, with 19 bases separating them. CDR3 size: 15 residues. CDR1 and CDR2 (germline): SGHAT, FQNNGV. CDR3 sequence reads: CASSLNRGNNNEQFF. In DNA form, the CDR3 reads TGTGCCAGCTCCCTAAACCGGGGGAACAACAATGAGCAGTTCTTC.

CDR3: CATSIGLAASTDTQYF. CDR3 coding DNA: TGTGCCACCAGCATTGGACTAGCGGCTAGCACAGATACGCAGTATTTT. The V call is TRBV15, the J call TRBJ2-3, with TRBD2 matching 10 bases. The V and J ends lost 4 bases and 0 bases, in that order; junction bases with no gene match: 4. Germline V gene lookup returns CDR1 LNHNV and CDR2 YYDKDF (reference sequence). This CDR3 has 16 residues. The full variable domain, completed using reference TRBV15 and TRBJ2-3, is DAMVIQNPRYQVTQFGKPVTLSCSQTLNHNVMYWYQQKSSQAPKLLFHYYDKDFNNEADTPDNFQSRRPNTSFCFLDIRSPGLGDTAMYLCATSIGLAASTDTQYFGPGTRLTVL.

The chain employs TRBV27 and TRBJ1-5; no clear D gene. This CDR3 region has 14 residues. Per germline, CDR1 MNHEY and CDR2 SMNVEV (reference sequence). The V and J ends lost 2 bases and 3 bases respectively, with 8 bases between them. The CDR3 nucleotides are TGTGCCAGCAGTTTAGGCATAGTCAATCAGCCCCAGCATTTT. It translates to CASSLGIVNQPQHF.

CDR3 region: CASSRAPWNYEQYF. CDR3 coding DNA: TGTGCCAGCAGTCGGGCCCCCTGGAATTACGAGCAGTACTTC. The chain is built from TRBV12-3 or TRBV12-4 and TRBJ2-7; D is unresolved. The V and J ends lost 5 bases and 4 bases respectively, with 15 bases between them. The CDR3 contains 14 residues.

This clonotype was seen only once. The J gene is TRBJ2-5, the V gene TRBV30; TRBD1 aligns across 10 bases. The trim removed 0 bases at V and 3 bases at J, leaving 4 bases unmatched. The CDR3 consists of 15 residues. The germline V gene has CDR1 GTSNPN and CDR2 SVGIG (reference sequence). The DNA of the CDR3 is TGTGCCTGGAGTGTAGGACAGGGGGGTAAAGAGACCCAGTACTTC. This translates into CAWSVGQGGKETQYF.

This CDR3 is CASSLWSGSSYNEQYF. The CDR3 DNA is TGTGCCAGCAGTTTATGGAGCGGGAGCTCCTACAATGAGCAGTACTTC. The chain has TRBV12-3 or TRBV12-4 and TRBJ2-1; 8 nucleotides agree with TRBD2. The DNA end favors TRBJ2-7, so the J call may be wrong. This CDR3 region has 16 residues.

The CDR3 region has the DNA TGCGCCAGCAGCCCGACTAGCGGGGGAGAGAAGTTCTTC. Translating gives CASSPTSGGEKFF. This sequence joins TRBV5-1 and TRBJ2-1; TRBD2 aligns across 12 bases. The germline gives CDR1 SGHRS, CDR2 YFSETQ. This CDR3 comprises 13 residues. The trim removed 4 bases at V and 14 bases at J, leaving 7 bases unmatched.

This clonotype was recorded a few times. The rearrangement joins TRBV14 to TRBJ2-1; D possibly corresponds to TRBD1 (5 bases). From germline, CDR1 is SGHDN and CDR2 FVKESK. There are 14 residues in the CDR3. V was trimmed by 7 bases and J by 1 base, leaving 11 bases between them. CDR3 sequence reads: CASKLTGSYNEQFF. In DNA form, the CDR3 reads TGTGCCAGCAAGTTAACAGGATCCTACAATGAGCAGTTCTTC. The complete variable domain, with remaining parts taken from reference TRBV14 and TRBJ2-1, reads EAGVTQFPSHSVIEKGQTVTLRCDPISGHDNLYWYRRVMGKEIKFLLHFVKESKQDESGMPNNRFLAERTGGTYSTLKVQPAELEDSGVYFCASKLTGSYNEQFFGPGTRLTVL.

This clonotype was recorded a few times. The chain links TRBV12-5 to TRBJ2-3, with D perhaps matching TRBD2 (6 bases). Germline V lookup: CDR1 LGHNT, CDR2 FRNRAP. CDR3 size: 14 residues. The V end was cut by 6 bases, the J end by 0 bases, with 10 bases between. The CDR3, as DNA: TGTGCTAGTGGACTAGCTACGAGCACAGATACGCAGTATTTT. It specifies CASGLATSTDTQYF.

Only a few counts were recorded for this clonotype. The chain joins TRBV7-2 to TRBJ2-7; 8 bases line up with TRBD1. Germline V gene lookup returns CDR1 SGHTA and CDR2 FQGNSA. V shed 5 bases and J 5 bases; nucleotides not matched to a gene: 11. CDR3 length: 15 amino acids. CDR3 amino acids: CASSLPRQGANEQYF. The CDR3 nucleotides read TGTGCCAGCAGCCTCCCCCGGCAGGGGGCAAACGAGCAGTACTTC.

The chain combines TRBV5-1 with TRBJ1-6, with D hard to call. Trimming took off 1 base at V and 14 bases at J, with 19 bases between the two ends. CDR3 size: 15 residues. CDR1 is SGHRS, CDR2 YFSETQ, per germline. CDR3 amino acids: CASSLQAVGGSALHF. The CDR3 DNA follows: TGCGCCAGCAGCTTGCAGGCAGTCGGCGGTTCGGCCCTCCACTTT.

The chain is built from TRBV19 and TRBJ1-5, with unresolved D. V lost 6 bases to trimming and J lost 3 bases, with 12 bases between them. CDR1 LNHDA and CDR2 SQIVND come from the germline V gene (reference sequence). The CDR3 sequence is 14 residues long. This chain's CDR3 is CASSPVANNQPQHF. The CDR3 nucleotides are TGTGCCAGTAGCCCGGTCGCGAACAATCAGCCCCAGCATTTT.

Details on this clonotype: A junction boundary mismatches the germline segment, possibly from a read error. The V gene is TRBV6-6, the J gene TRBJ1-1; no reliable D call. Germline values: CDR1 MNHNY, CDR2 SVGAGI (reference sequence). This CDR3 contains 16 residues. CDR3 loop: CVSSYRLTGSGTEAFF. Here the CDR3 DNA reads TGTGTCAGCAGTTACCGCCTGACGGGAAGTGGCACTGAAGCTTTCTTT.

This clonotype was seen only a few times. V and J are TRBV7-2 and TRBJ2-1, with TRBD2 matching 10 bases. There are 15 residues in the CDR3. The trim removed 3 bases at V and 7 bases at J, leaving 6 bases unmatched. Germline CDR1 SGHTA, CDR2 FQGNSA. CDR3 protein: CASSFIAGGGNEQFF. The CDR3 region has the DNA TGTGCCAGCAGCTTTATAGCGGGAGGAGGAAATGAGCAGTTCTTC.

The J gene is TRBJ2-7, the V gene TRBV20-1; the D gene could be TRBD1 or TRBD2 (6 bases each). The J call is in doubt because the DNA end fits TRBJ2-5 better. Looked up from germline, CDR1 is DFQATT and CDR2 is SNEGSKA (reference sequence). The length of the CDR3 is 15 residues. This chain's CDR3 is CSARDVGGNLETQYF. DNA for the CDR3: TGCAGTGCTAGAGATGTAGGGGGGAACCTGGAGACCCAGTACTTC.

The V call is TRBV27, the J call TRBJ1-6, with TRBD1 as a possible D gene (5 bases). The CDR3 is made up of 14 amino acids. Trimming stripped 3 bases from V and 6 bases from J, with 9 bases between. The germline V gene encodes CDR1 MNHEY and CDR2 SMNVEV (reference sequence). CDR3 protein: CASSFDRLNSPLHF. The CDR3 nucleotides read TGTGCCAGCAGTTTTGACAGACTTAATTCACCCCTCCACTTT.